This passage covers 26 T cell receptor beta chains from one sample sequenced in a study of radiotherapy plus CTLA-4 blockade in lung cancer. Clones were sequenced by immunoSEQ multiplex PCR, and TCRdb holds only the in-frame ones, with some missing. The sample yields about 19,000 clones, 86% seen once. Sequences were derived from peripheral blood, sampled from a patient treated with radiotherapy plus ipilimumab. These receptors all stem from a human donor with non-small cell lung cancer whose response to radiotherapy plus ipilimumab could not be evaluated.

CDR3 in DNA: TGTGCCAGCAGCCCCGACAGGTTTAACTATGGCTACACCTTC. It encodes CASSPDRFNYGYTF. The rearrangement links TRBV28 to TRBJ1-2, with D perhaps TRBD1 (6 bases). CDR1 is MDHEN, CDR2 SYDVKM, per germline. This CDR3 spans 14 amino acids. With 6 bases removed from V and 1 base from J, the gap between germline ends came to 12 bases.

This clone was counted once. This chain joins TRBV5-1 and TRBJ1-2, with D uncertain. The CDR3 sequence is 13 residues long. Deletions cut 5 bases from V and 2 bases from J, with 10 bases between. CDR1 and CDR2 from the germline V gene are SGHRS and YFSETQ. The chain's CDR3 is CASSSRGNYGYTF. CDR3 DNA sequence: TGCGCCAGCAGTTCTCGCGGGAACTATGGCTACACCTTC.

The chain has TRBV7-9 and TRBJ2-1; 9 bases are a match to TRBD2. V lost 6 bases, J lost 8 bases, and 14 bases stayed unmatched. Germline V gene sequence: CDR1 SEHNR, CDR2 FQNEAQ (reference sequence). This CDR3 comprises 16 residues. CDR3 DNA: TGTGCCAGCAGTCCAGGTGGTAGCGGGAGACGGGATGAGCAGTTCTTC. This codes for CASSPGGSGRRDEQFF.

Notes on this clone: A junction end diverges from the germline sequence, so it may reflect a read error. The chain couples TRBV11-2 to TRBJ1-5; TRBD1 aligns across 7 bases. Germline CDR1 and CDR2: SGHAT and FQNNGV. This CDR3 has 15 amino acids. The DNA for the CDR3 is TGTGCCTGCAGCTTAGATCTAGGGGGCCTTCAGCCCCAGCATTTT. Its protein product is CACSLDLGGLQPQHF. Full variable domain (missing parts from reference TRBV11-2 and TRBJ1-5): EAGVAQSPRYKIIEKRQSVAFWCNPISGHATLYWYQQILGQGPKLLIQFQNNGVVDDSQLPKDRFSAERLKGVDSTLKIQPAKLEDSAVYLCACSLDLGGLQPQHFGDGTRLSIL.

The gene calls are TRBV5-1 and TRBJ1-6, with 7 bases lining up with TRBD1. Germline V gene lookup returns CDR1 SGHRS and CDR2 YFSETQ. This CDR3 contains 16 residues. The trim removed 0 bases at V and 10 bases at J, leaving 10 bases unmatched. The CDR3 region is CASSLVGQGVGSPLHF. In DNA form, the CDR3 reads TGCGCCAGCAGCTTGGTGGGCCAGGGGGTAGGCTCACCCCTCCACTTT.

The chain carries TRBV11-3 and TRBJ2-5; 7 bases map to TRBD2. The CDR3 loop spans 15 amino acids. V lost 5 bases to trimming and J lost 4 bases; unmatched junction nucleotides: 10. The V gene's germline CDR1 is SGHNT and CDR2 YENEEA. CDR3 sequence reads: CASSRGEGTIETQYF. CDR3 sequence (DNA): TGTGCCAGCAGCCGAGGGGAGGGGACTATAGAGACCCAGTACTTC.

The V and J genes are TRBV28 and TRBJ2-5, with TRBD2 as a possible D gene (6 bases). Near its end, the DNA agrees better with TRBJ2-7, so the J call may be wrong. Looked up from germline, CDR1 is MDHEN and CDR2 is SYDVKM. The CDR3 consists of 14 residues. This CDR3 is CASSLSGGASEQYF. The DNA for the CDR3 is TGTGCCAGCAGTTTATCCGGGGGAGCTTCCGAGCAGTACTTC.

The V call is TRBV7-9, the J call TRBJ2-3; the D gene is possibly TRBD2 (5 bases). Germline values: CDR1 SEHNR, CDR2 FQNEAQ (reference sequence). This CDR3 contains 14 residues. The ends were cut back, 1 base at V and 6 bases at J, with 11 bases in the middle. Written as DNA, the CDR3 is TGTGCCAGCAGCTTAGTTCCCGGACTGGATACGCAGTATTTT. This translates into CASSLVPGLDTQYF.

The V and J genes are TRBV23-1 and TRBJ1-4; D is ambiguous. TRBV23-1 has ORF status, its function being uncertain. With 3 bases removed from V and 8 bases from J, the gap between germline ends came to 16 bases. The CDR3 is made up of 15 amino acids. The CDR3: CASSHDLERREKLFF. The CDR3 coding sequence is TGCGCCAGCAGTCATGATCTAGAAAGGCGGGAAAAACTGTTTTTT.

This clone showed up just once. The chain links TRBV7-2 to TRBJ2-7; the match to TRBD1 covers 10 bases. The CDR3 is 18 residues long. V was clipped by 5 bases and J by 2 bases; unmatched bases: 15. Germline V lookup: CDR1 SGHTA, CDR2 FQGNSA. DNA for the CDR3: TGTGCCAGCAGCGATCACGAAAAAAGGACAGGGGGTGCCTACGAGCAGTACTTC. As protein: CASSDHEKRTGGAYEQYF.

This sequence joins TRBV10-1 and TRBJ2-2; TRBD2 matches 8 bases. The germline V gene encodes CDR1 WNHNN and CDR2 SYGVQD (reference sequence). The CDR3 is 15 residues long. Trimming took 3 bases from V and 5 from J; bases not matched to a gene: 5. CDR3 coding DNA: TGCGCCAGCAGTGACGGGGGGGCGAGGACCGGGGAGCTGTTTTTT. It encodes CASSDGGARTGELFF.

The chain recombines TRBV7-8 with TRBJ1-4; D is uncertain. The CDR3 extends over 15 amino acids. V gave up 3 bases and J gave up 1 base, with 9 bases separating them. Per germline, CDR1 SGHVS and CDR2 FQNEAQ. The CDR3 region has the DNA TGTGCCAGCAGCTTCTCCTCGGGAACTAATGAAAAACTGTTTTTT. Protein: CASSFSSGTNEKLFF.

The chain uses TRBV28 and TRBJ1-1, with a possible D match to TRBD1 (6 bases). The V gene lost 5 bases and the J gene lost 0 bases, with 13 bases spanning the gap. Per germline, CDR1 MDHEN and CDR2 SYDVKM. There are 15 residues in the CDR3. DNA of the CDR3: TGTGCCAGCAGTCCGTCGGACAGACTGAACACTGAAGCTTTCTTT. Its translation is CASSPSDRLNTEAFF.

The gene calls are TRBV5-6 and TRBJ2-2, with 7 bases aligning to TRBD1. CDR3 length: 14 residues. V gave up 4 bases and J gave up 2 bases; unmatched junction bases: 2. Germline loops: CDR1 SGHDT, CDR2 YYEEEE. DNA for the CDR3: TGTGCCAGCAGCCGGGACAGTAACACCGGGGAGCTGTTTTTT. Protein sequence: CASSRDSNTGELFF.

V is TRBV2 and J is TRBJ2-2; TRBD2 is a possible D gene (5 bases). In germline, CDR1 is SNHLY, CDR2 FYNNEI. With 9 bases removed from V and 0 bases from J, the gap between germline ends came to 14 bases. The CDR3 has 15 amino acids. The CDR3 spells CASLFGETNTGELFF. DNA of the CDR3: TGTGCCAGTCTGTTTGGGGAGACGAACACCGGGGAGCTGTTTTTT.

CDR3 sequence reads: CASSLAGAFQETQYF. The CDR3 DNA sequence: TGTGCCAGCAGCTTGGCAGGGGCCTTCCAAGAGACCCAGTACTTC. The rearrangement joins TRBV7-2 to TRBJ2-5; TRBD1 is a possible D gene (6 bases). Trimming cost V 3 bases and J 1 base, with 12 bases left between them. The CDR3 consists of 15 residues. Germline-derived CDR1 and CDR2 are SGHTA and FQGNSA.

The chain recombines TRBV6-5 with TRBJ1-1; a weak D match, TRBD1 (5 bases). Trimming stripped 6 bases from V and 1 base from J, with 9 bases between. There are 13 residues in the CDR3. Germline CDR1 reads MNHEY; CDR2 reads SVGAGI. CDR3 residues: CASRNTGNTEAFF. CDR3 DNA sequence: TGTGCCAGCAGAAACACAGGGAACACTGAAGCTTTCTTT.

The chain employs TRBV19 and TRBJ1-2; D might be TRBD1 (6 bases). Germline values: CDR1 LNHDA, CDR2 SQIVND (reference sequence). V was cut by 7 bases and J by 6 bases, with 21 bases left in between. The CDR3 is 15 amino acids. The CDR3 is CASIQNPTGYDGYTF. For the CDR3, the DNA is TGTGCCAGTATTCAAAACCCCACAGGGTACGATGGCTACACCTTC.

This chain uses TRBV6-6 with TRBJ1-5; D is unresolved. Germline values: CDR1 MNHNY, CDR2 SVGAGI (reference sequence). This CDR3 is built from 13 residues. V lost 7 bases and J 5 bases, leaving 12 bases between the germline ends. The CDR3 DNA reads TGTGCCAGCACCAGACAACCCGATCAGCCCCAGCATTTT. Its protein product is CASTRQPDQPQHF.

This clone has a single count. The chain combines TRBV2 with TRBJ2-3; TRBD2 aligns across 8 bases. Germline CDR1 and CDR2: SNHLY and FYNNEI. Trimming took 4 bases from V and 0 from J; bases not matched to a gene: 3. The CDR3 has 15 amino acids. As DNA, the CDR3 is TGTGCCAGCAGTGGGACTAGCCCTAGCACAGATACGCAGTATTTT. Translated: CASSGTSPSTDTQYF.

This clone was seen only once. CDR3 bases: TGTGCCAGCAGTCCAGACAGGAACACCGGGGAGCTGTTTTTT. This translates into CASSPDRNTGELFF. The J gene is TRBJ2-2, the V gene TRBV7-9; D may be TRBD1 (5 bases). The CDR3 spans 14 residues. The V gene lost 6 bases and the J gene lost 1 base, with 9 bases spanning the gap. Germline CDR1 reads SEHNR; CDR2 reads FQNEAQ (reference sequence).

The sample holds a few counts of this clone. V is TRBV4-1 and J is TRBJ1-5; D is perhaps TRBD1 (5 bases). Germline V gene lookup returns CDR1 MGHRA and CDR2 YSYEKL. There are 15 residues in the CDR3. The V gene lost 1 base and the J gene lost 3 bases, with 10 bases spanning the gap. CDR3 nucleotide sequence: TGCGCCAGCAGCCAAGGGGGCCTAGACAATCAGCCCCAGCATTTT. Its protein product is CASSQGGLDNQPQHF.

The sample holds one count of this clone. V usage is TRBV5-6 and J usage is TRBJ1-1; TRBD1 aligns across 8 bases. Germline values: CDR1 SGHDT, CDR2 YYEEEE. Germline trimming cut 5 bases from V and 0 bases from J; bases unmatched to any gene: 18. This CDR3 is 19 amino acids long. The DNA for the CDR3 is TGTGCCAGCAGGCGGGAACCACGGGGACAGGTGAACATGAACACTGAAGCTTTCTTT. It yields the protein CASRREPRGQVNMNTEAFF.

This clone was seen a handful of times. The chain carries TRBV6-5 and TRBJ2-7; a weak D match, TRBD1 (5 bases). The CDR3 runs to 15 residues. Per the germline V gene, CDR1 is MNHEY and CDR2 is SVGAGI. Trimming pared 6 bases from V and 1 base from J, leaving 16 bases between. CDR3 coding DNA: TGTGCCAGCAGCCCAGATGGGGCCGGTTCCTACGAGCAGTACTTC. Its protein product is CASSPDGAGSYEQYF.

The chain is built from TRBV28 and TRBJ2-1; the D gene is possibly TRBD2 (5 bases). The length of the CDR3 is 15 residues. V lost 6 bases, J lost 7 bases, and 19 bases lay in between. Germline CDR1 reads MDHEN; CDR2 reads SYDVKM. CDR3 in amino acids: CASSYFWERINEQFF. Written as DNA, the CDR3 is TGTGCCAGCAGCTACTTTTGGGAGCGGATAAATGAGCAGTTCTTC.

The chain recombines TRBV28 with TRBJ2-1, with 9 nucleotides matching TRBD2. Germline CDR1 and CDR2: MDHEN and SYDVKM. Trimming removed 5 bases from V and 2 bases from J; junction bases left unmatched: 7. The CDR3 has 16 residues. CDR3 loop: CASSPQGLATYNEQFF. The CDR3 DNA reads as TGTGCCAGCAGTCCCCAGGGACTAGCTACCTACAATGAGCAGTTCTTC.